This TCR beta chain came from a study of CD8 T cells in ankylosing spondylitis (dated by TCRdb to about 2017). With respect to the entire study: T cell receptor beta repertoires were profiled in healthy donors and ankylosing spondylitis patients so that disease-linked TCR variants could be found. Peripheral blood was sampled, and synovial fluid was additionally collected from ankylosing spondylitis patients. The full study cohort was made up of over 20 ankylosing spondylitis patients and fewer than 120 healthy donors.

The data were produced on an Illumina HiSeq 2500. Quantitative 5'-RACE with molecular barcodes was the method used to prepare the TCR beta libraries. In the original analysis: Disease-linked TCR variants were identified with a new computational method built on a probabilistic model of VDJ rearrangement. TCRdb itself trimmed the public reads at Q25 with fastp, ran MiXCR and retained productive beta chains. Records with the same CDR3 protein are collapsed into one entry carrying the most frequent genes and DNA. These V and J calls rely on TCRdb rather than the paper's analysis. The sample table lists more than 650,000 distinct CDR3 sequences, 12% of them with a count of one. Of the sample, roughly 0.51% is held by the ten largest clones. General conclusions and limits of the study: In peripheral blood, the disease-linked clones were found at relatively low frequencies and had a CD8+ phenotype. Significant enrichment of the disease-linked clones was reported in matched synovial fluid samples from ankylosing spondylitis patients. Blood from ankylosing spondylitis patients appeared to be characterized by a TCR beta motif made up of under 10 highly homologous amino acid variants. Some TCR beta motif variants had previously been reported in synovial fluid and blood of reactive arthritis patients, which suggested common disease-initiation mechanisms.

This clonotype was seen just once. This clone's antigen is unknown. Base quality data are lacking; no much larger clone is found one base away. On its own, one read is weak support. The CDR3 runs 12 residues from the cysteine to the phenylalanine. Only CDR3 DNA remains: 36 bases, in frame from the first base. According to the germline V gene (reference sequence), CDR1 reads SEHNR and CDR2 reads FQNEAQ. V sheds 4 bases and J sheds 8 bases, leaving 10 bases between their ends. The sample consisted of blood, either unsorted or a sorted T cell fraction (not recorded which). The sequence derives from a male donor with ankylosing spondylitis. The V gene is TRBV7-9 and the J gene is TRBJ2-3; the D call is tentative, TRBD1 or TRBD2, as each matches 6 bases. The base sequence is TGTGCCAGCAGCTCGGAGGGGGGTACGCAGTATTTT. This yields the protein CASSSEGGTQYF.